Detailed here is one T cell receptor beta chain. This sample was included in a study of CD8 T cells in Susac syndrome. Overall study: Treatment at blood withdrawal was none, corticosteroids, or intravenous immunoglobulin alone in Susac syndrome patients.

This CDR3 comprises 13 residues. Trimming stripped 6 bases from V and 0 bases from J, with 12 bases between. Germline lookup yields CDR1 DFQATT and CDR2 SNEGSKA (reference sequence). The RNA, about 0.5 to 1 ug, was put through reverse transcription using random hexamers. TCRdb reanalysed the immunoSEQ multiplex PCR reads using MiXCR and keeps one entry per CDR3 protein. The sample shows under 95,000 distinct CDR3 sequences, 90% to 95% of them seen only once. The chain recombines TRBV20-1 with TRBJ2-7; either TRBD1 or TRBD2 may supply D (5 bases each). The source is a human donor with Susac syndrome. Sequenced material: CD4+ T cells from PBMCs. CDR3 protein: CSARDGVSYEQYF. Here the CDR3 DNA reads TGCAGTGCCCGGGACGGTGTCTCCTACGAGCAGTACTTC.